This entry lists 15 T cell receptor beta chains sequenced from one sample in a study of Ad26.COV2.S vaccination and SARS-CoV-2 variants. Measured with immunoSEQ multiplex PCR; TCRdb has only the in-frame clones, and not every one. The data contain approximately 340,000 clones, 92% of them singletons. The starting material was peripheral blood, obtained after recovery from COVID-19. The receptors were sampled from a human donor who had recovered from COVID-19.

The V and J genes are TRBV2 and TRBJ2-5; possibly TRBD1 or TRBD2 for D (5 bases each). The V gene lost 8 bases and the J gene lost 1 base, with 17 bases spanning the gap. There are 15 residues in the CDR3. Germline values: CDR1 SNHLY, CDR2 FYNNEI. CDR3 residues: CASEGMVRAQETQYF. The CDR3 region has the DNA TGTGCCAGCGAGGGGATGGTGCGGGCCCAAGAGACCCAGTACTTC.

The chain carries TRBV6-5 and TRBJ1-6, with 8 bases fitting TRBD1. CDR1 is MNHEY, CDR2 SVGAGI, per germline. The length of the CDR3 is 15 residues. V shed 9 bases, J shed 0 bases, and the junction held 4 bases outside the gene matches. CDR3 residues: CARWTGSSYNSPLHF. CDR3 nucleotides: TGTGCCAGATGGACAGGGAGCTCCTATAATTCACCCCTCCACTTT.

This chain joins TRBV27 and TRBJ2-7; no clear D gene. Germline V CDR1 and CDR2: MNHEY, SMNVEV (reference sequence). V was trimmed by 5 bases and J by 7 bases, leaving 21 bases between them. The length of the CDR3 is 15 residues. The CDR3 DNA follows: TGTGCCAGCAGTCCCCTCCGTGAGGTGGTGGGGGAGCAGTACTTC. It specifies CASSPLREVVGEQYF.

CDR3 loop: CASSQNRVGYTF. The CDR3 coding sequence is TGTGCCAGCAGCCAAAACAGGGTCGGCTACACCTTC. The chain is built from TRBV6-2 or TRBV6-3 and TRBJ1-2; maybe TRBD1 (6 bases). This CDR3 has 12 residues. Germline CDR1 is MNHEY and CDR2 is SVGEGT. V lost 6 bases and J 8 bases, leaving 13 bases between the germline ends.

This clone is a singleton in its sample. V gene TRBV5-1 combines with J gene TRBJ1-6, with 10 bases identical to TRBD1. Germline trimming cut 3 bases from V and 3 bases from J; bases unmatched to any gene: 12. The V gene's germline CDR1 is SGHRS and CDR2 YFSETQ. This CDR3 has 19 amino acids. CDR3 in amino acids: CASSSLGTGVGYYNSPLHF. In DNA form, the CDR3 reads TGCGCCAGCAGCTCACTAGGGACAGGGGTTGGCTACTATAATTCACCCCTCCACTTT.

Points on this clone: At the DNA level, this CDR3 is encoded by other sequences in the same sample as well. The J gene is TRBJ1-1, the V gene TRBV5-1, with a weak D call TRBD1 (5 bases). CDR1 SGHRS and CDR2 YFSETQ come from the germline V gene. The CDR3 length is 13 residues. Deletions cut 0 bases from V and 6 bases from J, with 9 bases between. CDR3 sequence: CASSLEGRAEAFF. In nucleotides, the CDR3 is TGCGCCAGCAGCTTGGAGGGCAGGGCTGAAGCTTTCTTT.

V is TRBV7-2 and J is TRBJ2-2; D perhaps matches TRBD2 (7 bases). The CDR3 covers 16 residues. Per the germline V gene, CDR1 is SGHTA and CDR2 is FQGNSA. Trimming removed 3 bases from V and 7 bases from J, with 18 bases in between. CDR3 bases: TGTGCCAGCAGCTTTACAACGGGGGGCGCTGGCGGGGAGCTGTTTTTT. Protein product: CASSFTTGGAGGELFF.

The chain combines TRBV7-9 with TRBJ2-3; 12 bases map to TRBD2. The trim removed 5 bases at V and 2 bases at J, leaving 5 bases unmatched. The CDR3 loop spans 16 amino acids. CDR1 and CDR2 (germline): SEHNR, FQNEAQ (reference sequence). CDR3 region: CASSARTSGATDTQYF. For the CDR3, the DNA is TGTGCCAGCAGCGCCCGGACTAGCGGGGCCACAGATACGCAGTATTTT.

V gene TRBV11-2 combines with J gene TRBJ2-3; D is unclear. CDR1 is SGHAT and CDR2 is FQNNGV in the germline V gene. V was pared by 5 bases and J by 5 bases, with 8 bases between. This CDR3 region has 12 residues. CDR3 protein: CASSLRIDTQYF. CDR3 bases: TGTGCCAGCAGCCTCAGGATAGATACGCAGTATTTT.

The CDR3, as DNA: TGTGCCAGCAGCTTCCCTAGTCCAGATACGCAGTATTTT. Its protein product is CASSFPSPDTQYF. The rearrangement uses TRBV5-6 and TRBJ2-3; no firm D call. The length of the CDR3 is 13 residues. Germline V lookup: CDR1 SGHDT, CDR2 YYEEEE. V was trimmed by 2 bases and J by 4 bases, leaving 8 bases between them.

In its sample, this clone was seen once. The gene calls are TRBV11-2 and TRBJ2-5; no reliable D call. There are 12 residues in the CDR3. The germline V gene encodes CDR1 SGHAT and CDR2 FQNNGV. V gave up 5 bases and J gave up 0 bases, with 4 bases separating them. CDR3 in DNA: TGTGCCAGCAGCATAAACCAAGAGACCCAGTACTTC. It specifies CASSINQETQYF.

J is TRBJ1-2 and V is TRBV25-1, with 8 nucleotides matching TRBD1. The CDR3 runs to 16 residues. V shed 7 bases and J 2 bases; nucleotides not matched to a gene: 12. Germline V gene lookup returns CDR1 MGHDK and CDR2 SYGVNS. This CDR3 is CASKGTGDALNYGYTF. CDR3 DNA sequence: TGTGCCAGCAAAGGGACAGGAGACGCATTAAACTATGGCTACACCTTC.

The chain employs TRBV6-5 and TRBJ1-2; 10 nucleotides line up with TRBD1. The CDR3 runs to 14 residues. Germline trimming cut 6 bases from V and 5 bases from J; bases unmatched to any gene: 6. Germline V gene lookup returns CDR1 MNHEY and CDR2 SVGAGI. This CDR3 reads CASSPGQGKYGYTF. The DNA for the CDR3 is TGTGCCAGCAGCCCGGGACAGGGGAAGTATGGCTACACCTTC.

V is TRBV27 and J is TRBJ2-3; no definite D call. V lost 11 bases and J lost 2, with 14 bases in between. The CDR3 contains 13 residues. Germline-derived CDR1 and CDR2 are MNHEY and SMNVEV (reference sequence). CDR3 region: CACRADSTDTQYF. CDR3 DNA: TGTGCCTGCCGGGCCGATTCCACAGATACGCAGTATTTT.

The V gene is TRBV27, the J gene TRBJ2-7, with 10 bases lining up with TRBD1. This CDR3 comprises 19 residues. The ends lost 0 bases at V and 5 bases at J; junction bases unmatched: 16. CDR1 is MNHEY, CDR2 SMNVEV, per germline (reference sequence). The CDR3 nucleotides are TGTGCCAGCAGTTTATCCGCGGTGCGACCGGGACAGGGGATGAACGAGCAGTACTTC. Its translation is CASSLSAVRPGQGMNEQYF.